This TCR beta chain was identified during a study of CD4 T cells in relation to SARS-CoV-2 and coronaviruses. Naive and memory CD4+ T cell DNA was deep-sequenced without culture. Some clones are missing from TCRdb's copy, which holds only in-frame ones; the method was immunoSEQ multiplex PCR. The sample records some 65,000 clones, 80% to 90% being singletons. This CDR3 region has 11 residues. Deletions cut 5 bases from V and 7 bases from J, with 8 bases between. Germline CDR1 and CDR2: DFQATT and SNEGSKA (reference sequence). Unexposed donor CD4+ T cells date from about 2011-2018, before the COVID-19 pandemic.

Sequencing was performed on memory CD4+ T cells from PBMCs. This receptor was taken from a human donor in good health. V usage is TRBV20-1 and J usage is TRBJ1-4; D is undetermined. CDR3 coding DNA: TGCAGTGCTGACCACGTTGAAAAACTGTTTTTT. Amino acids: CSADHVEKLFF.